This TCR beta chain was profiled in a study of blood T cell repertoires in COVID-19. Study overall: The origin of the acute and convalescent COVID-19 samples was the United States, Italy and Spain.

Per the study methods: Amplification of reference gene primers provided the estimated nucleated cell counts. Libraries were prepared by immunoSEQ multiplex PCR; TCRdb keeps only in-frame clonotypes and omits some of them. V, J and clone size reflect that table, while D and trimming were determined from the DNA. The data show 350,000 to 500,000 clones, around nine tenths seen once. This CDR3 region has 13 residues. Trimming removed 8 bases from V and 8 bases from J; junction bases left unmatched: 6. CDR1 and CDR2 from the germline V gene are MDHEN and SYDVKM. The TCR originated in a young woman who had been exposed to COVID-19. The chain combines TRBV28 with TRBJ1-4; 9 positions agree with TRBD1. Sequences were obtained from PBMCs or T cells enriched from blood (not recorded which). The DNA of the CDR3 is TGTGCCAGCCTACGGACAGGGGTGGAAAAACTGTTTTTT. Protein: CASLRTGVEKLFF.